The 23 T cell receptor beta chains presented below share a single source sample, sequenced in a study of cytomegalovirus exposure and HLA in healthy donors. The PCR had 60 Vbeta and 13 Jbeta primers. The protocol was immunoSEQ multiplex PCR, while the TCRdb copy is restricted to in-frame clones and leaves out a portion. The sample records about 160,000 clones, about 80% being singletons. The specimen sequenced was PBMCs. Receptors were obtained from a man aged 18 to 30 in good health and CMV-seropositive.

The chain recombines TRBV10-3 with TRBJ2-5, with 8 bases aligning to TRBD1. Trimming took 6 bases from V and 1 from J; bases not matched to a gene: 7. This CDR3 comprises 15 residues. From germline, CDR1 is ENHRY and CDR2 SYGVKD. The CDR3 spells CAIRPTGETQETQYF. The CDR3 DNA reads as TGTGCCATCAGGCCGACAGGGGAAACCCAAGAGACCCAGTACTTC.

The rearrangement joins TRBV30 to TRBJ1-1; 7 bases are a match to TRBD1. V was pared by 1 base and J by 4 bases, with 3 bases of the junction left unmatched. Germline-derived CDR1 and CDR2 are GTSNPN and SVGIG (reference sequence). This CDR3 is built from 13 residues. DNA of the CDR3: TGTGCCTGGAGTGGACAGGGCGGCACTGAAGCTTTCTTT. Amino acids: CAWSGQGGTEAFF.

This chain links TRBV18 with TRBJ1-5; possibly TRBD1 for D (5 bases). The V end was cut by 2 bases, the J end by 6 bases, with 8 bases between. The length of the CDR3 is 13 residues. CDR1 is KGHSH, CDR2 LQKENI, per germline. The CDR3 region is CASSPRQLQPQHF. CDR3 in DNA: TGTGCCAGCTCACCAAGACAGCTTCAGCCCCAGCATTTT.

J is TRBJ1-2 and V is TRBV29-1, with TRBD1 identical over 9 bases. This CDR3 comprises 12 residues. The J segment lost 3 bases and the V segment lost 6 bases, leaving 2 bases of the junction unmatched. CDR1 and CDR2 from the germline V gene are SQVTM and ANQGSEA. CDR3 amino acids: CSVRQGDYGYTF. CDR3 sequence (DNA): TGCAGCGTCCGACAGGGGGACTATGGCTACACCTTC.

This clone was seen a handful of times. This sequence joins TRBV28 and TRBJ2-3; the match to TRBD2 covers 13 bases. The V gene's germline CDR1 is MDHEN and CDR2 SYDVKM. Trimming cost V 2 bases and J 7 bases; bases outside gene matches: 6. The CDR3 is 16 residues long. CDR3 protein: CASSLKLAGGSNTQYF. Here the CDR3 DNA reads TGTGCCAGCAGTTTAAAACTAGCGGGAGGGTCAAATACGCAGTATTTT.

V usage is TRBV27 and J usage is TRBJ2-3, with 7 nucleotides matching TRBD1. Germline CDR1 and CDR2: MNHEY and SMNVEV (reference sequence). This CDR3 has 14 residues. J lost 2 bases, V lost 4 bases, and 3 bases had no gene match. CDR3 residues: CASSSQGYTDTQYF. CDR3 DNA: TGTGCCAGCAGTTCACAGGGGTACACAGATACGCAGTATTTT.

This clone was detected once. The chain recombines TRBV5-4 with TRBJ2-1; no clear D gene. Germline values: CDR1 SGHNT, CDR2 YYREEE (reference sequence). V was trimmed by 4 bases and J by 5 bases, leaving 10 bases between them. The CDR3 contains 13 residues. CDR3 coding DNA: TGTGCCAGCAGCCCTCGACTCGACAATGAGCAGTTCTTC. It is translated as CASSPRLDNEQFF. The full variable domain, in which reference TRBV5-4 and TRBJ2-1 provide the parts outside the CDR3, is ETGVTQSPTHLIKTRGQQVTLRCSSQSGHNTVSWYQQALGQGPQFIFQYYREEENGRGNFPPRFSGLQFPNYSSELNVNALELDDSALYLCASSPRLDNEQFFGPGTRLTVL.

Concerning this clone itself: The CDR3 end shows no conserved phenylalanine or tryptophan, and so a read error is likely. CDR3 bases: TGTGCCAGCAAGGGACTAGGGCCCCTCCACCTT. Protein product: CASKGLGPLHL. The chain employs TRBV6-6 and TRBJ1-6, with a possible D match to TRBD1 (5 bases). The CDR3 runs 11 residues. Trimming left V 7 bases short and J 13 bases short, with 11 bases between. CDR1 MNHNY and CDR2 SVGAGI come from the germline V gene (reference sequence).

The CDR3 sequence is CASSGRTGGESFGTQYF. CDR3 nucleotide sequence: TGTGCCAGCAGTGGGCGGACAGGGGGAGAAAGTTTCGGTACGCAGTATTTT. The chain is built from TRBV2 and TRBJ2-3; 10 bases match TRBD1. The V gene end was trimmed by 4 bases and the J gene end by 8 bases; junction bases not matched to a gene: 15. The CDR3 is 17 amino acids. Germline CDR1 SNHLY, CDR2 FYNNEI.

This clone was seen only a few times. The rearrangement links TRBV6-6 to TRBJ2-7; possible D gene TRBD1, 7 bases. Germline CDR1 and CDR2: MNHNY and SVGAGI (reference sequence). The CDR3 length is 13 residues. Deletions cut 8 bases from V and 3 bases from J, with 14 bases between. The CDR3 DNA is TGTGCCAGCCATGCAGGGGGAGGCTACGAGCAGTACTTC. Protein: CASHAGGGYEQYF.

About this clone itself: This CDR3 is also generated by other DNA sequences in the sample. The chain has TRBV5-1 and TRBJ2-7, with D perhaps matching TRBD1 (5 bases). The CDR3 contains 12 residues. V was clipped by 3 bases and J by 3 bases, with 7 bases between them. Germline CDR1 reads SGHRS; CDR2 reads YFSETQ. CDR3 nucleotides: TGCGCCAGCAGCTCCGACAGCTACGAGCAGTACTTC. Residues: CASSSDSYEQYF.

The J gene is TRBJ1-5, the V gene TRBV15, with D perhaps matching TRBD1 (6 bases). The CDR3 is made up of 16 amino acids. CDR1 and CDR2 (germline): LNHNV, YYDKDF (reference sequence). Trimming stripped 0 bases from V and 1 base from J, with 10 bases between. For the CDR3, the DNA is TGTGCCACCAGCAGAGATTTAGGGACAAGCAATCAGCCCCAGCATTTT. Its translation is CATSRDLGTSNQPQHF.

This sequence joins TRBV19 and TRBJ1-1, with 8 bases that match TRBD1. Germline V CDR1 and CDR2: LNHDA, SQIVND (reference sequence). The CDR3 extends over 13 amino acids. After removal of 9 bases from V and 4 bases from J, the junction contained 7 bases not matched to a gene. The CDR3 region has the DNA TGTGCCAGCAGACCTACAGGGGGCACTGAAGCTTTCTTT. Its translation: CASRPTGGTEAFF.

V and J are TRBV19 and TRBJ1-5, with D hard to call. The germline V and J ends were trimmed by 7 bases and 4 bases, with 17 bases remaining between them. Germline CDR1 is LNHDA and CDR2 is SQIVND (reference sequence). The length of the CDR3 is 15 residues. Here the CDR3 reads CASTQVGVGNQPQHF. DNA of the CDR3: TGTGCCAGTACCCAAGTGGGTGTCGGGAATCAGCCCCAGCATTTT.

The sample holds a few counts of this clone. J is TRBJ1-5 and V is TRBV4-1; D is undetermined. Trimming took off 4 bases at V and 3 bases at J, with 13 bases between the two ends. Germline V gene data show CDR1 as MGHRA and CDR2 as YSYEKL. The CDR3 is 15 residues long. Written as DNA, the CDR3 is TGCGCCAGCAGCCGTACCTTAGCAGACAATCAGCCCCAGCATTTT. Protein product: CASSRTLADNQPQHF.

The genes are TRBV30 and TRBJ1-1; TRBD1 aligns across 7 bases. Germline V gene data show CDR1 as GTSNPN and CDR2 as SVGIG (reference sequence). This CDR3 has 14 residues. J lost 1 base, V lost 5 bases, and 7 bases had no gene match. The DNA of the CDR3 is TGTGCCTGGGGAACAGGGGTCGGGAACACTGAAGCTTTCTTT. Amino acids: CAWGTGVGNTEAFF.

J is TRBJ2-1 and V is TRBV10-2, with D perhaps matching TRBD2 (6 bases). CDR3 length: 17 amino acids. The germline CDR1 and CDR2 sequences are WSHSY and SAAADI. V was pared by 3 bases and J by 0 bases, with 15 bases between. The CDR3 DNA sequence: TGCGCCAGCAGTGACTGGGTGGGGGGTAGCTCCTACAATGAGCAGTTCTTC. Protein: CASSDWVGGSSYNEQFF.

The chain is built from TRBV5-1 and TRBJ2-7; TRBD1 might be the D (6 bases). CDR1 and CDR2 (germline): SGHRS, YFSETQ. The CDR3 extends over 15 amino acids. Trimming took off 4 bases at V and 0 bases at J, with 14 bases between the two ends. CDR3 in amino acids: CASSMTGTSSYEQYF. As DNA, the CDR3 is TGCGCCAGCAGCATGACCGGGACAAGCTCCTACGAGCAGTACTTC.

The CDR3, as DNA: TGCGCCAGCAGCTTGACAGGAGACTTGAACACTGAAGCTTTCTTT. The encoded protein is CASSLTGDLNTEAFF. The chain joins TRBV5-1 to TRBJ1-1; TRBD1 might be the D (5 bases). Germline-derived CDR1 and CDR2 are SGHRS and YFSETQ. The CDR3 is 15 amino acids. V gave up 1 base and J gave up 0 bases, with 10 bases separating them.

This chain connects TRBV9 to TRBJ2-7, with a weak D call TRBD1 (5 bases). The ends were cut back, 2 bases at V and 2 bases at J, with 11 bases in the middle. In germline, CDR1 is SGDLS, CDR2 YYNGEE. The CDR3 consists of 14 residues. CDR3 in amino acids: CASSVAGPPYEQYF. CDR3 in DNA: TGTGCCAGCAGCGTCGCAGGGCCTCCCTACGAGCAGTACTTC.

The rearrangement joins TRBV6-1 to TRBJ2-5, with 7 nucleotides matching TRBD1. The length of the CDR3 is 13 residues. The germline V gene encodes CDR1 MNHNS and CDR2 SASEGT. J lost 6 bases, V lost 6 bases, and 7 bases had no gene match. CDR3 sequence: CASSAQGIQTQYF. CDR3 nucleotides: TGTGCCAGCAGCGCACAGGGGATACAGACCCAGTACTTC.

This sequence joins TRBV21-1 and TRBJ2-2; the table's D call of TRBD2 was not tested on the DNA. TRBV21-1 is a documented pseudogene. The CDR3 runs 18 residues. The CDR3 here is CASSKGSAGVTDTGELFF. The CDR3 DNA sequence: TGTGCCAGCAGCAAAGGGTCTGCGGGAGTGACGGACACCGGGGAGCTGTTTTTT.

This chain connects TRBV13 to TRBJ2-1; 7 positions match TRBD1. Germline CDR1 PRHDT, CDR2 FYEKMQ (reference sequence). The CDR3 extends over 15 amino acids. V was clipped by 5 bases and J by 9 bases; unmatched bases: 13. The CDR3: CASSLQGSLLGEQFF. DNA of the CDR3: TGTGCCAGCAGCCTACAGGGGTCCCTTCTAGGTGAGCAGTTCTTC.